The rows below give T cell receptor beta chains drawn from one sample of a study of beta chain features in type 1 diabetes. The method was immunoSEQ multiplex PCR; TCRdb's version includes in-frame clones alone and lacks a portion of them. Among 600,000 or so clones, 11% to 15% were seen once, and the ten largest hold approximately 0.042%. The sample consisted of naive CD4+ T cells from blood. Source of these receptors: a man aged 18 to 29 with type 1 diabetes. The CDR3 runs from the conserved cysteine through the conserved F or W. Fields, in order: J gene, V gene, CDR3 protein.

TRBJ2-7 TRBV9 CASSALGQGLSEQYF
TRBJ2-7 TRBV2 CASTGSGYEQYF
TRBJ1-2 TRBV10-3 CAISESTGGGNYGYTF
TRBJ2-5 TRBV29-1 CSVPPGLAAPQETQYF
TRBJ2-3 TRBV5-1 CASSPSSDGLQYF
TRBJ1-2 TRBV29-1 CSVWTSNYGYTF
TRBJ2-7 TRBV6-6 CASSWDSTREQYF
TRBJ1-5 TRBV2 CASSASGNNQPQHF
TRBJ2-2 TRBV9 CASSVSSGANTGELFF
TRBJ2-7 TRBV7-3 CASSLRPGSHEQYF
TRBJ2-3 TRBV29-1 CSVEGLWTDTQYF
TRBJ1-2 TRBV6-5 CASSSTGSYGYTF
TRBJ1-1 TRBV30 CAWSKSGTLRVTEAFF
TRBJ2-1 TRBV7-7 CASSLGSGVYNEQFF
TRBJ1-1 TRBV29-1 CSVTQSMNTEAFF
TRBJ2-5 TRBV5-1 CASRIPEETQYF
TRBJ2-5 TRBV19 CASSIRETQYF
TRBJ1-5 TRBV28 CASRTGHYQPQHF
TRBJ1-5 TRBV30 CAWSDLGANQPQHF
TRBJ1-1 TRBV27 CASVTFSDRVNTEAFF
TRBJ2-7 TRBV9 CASSPTGQSYEQYF
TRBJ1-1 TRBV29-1 CSVQLGAGGVNTEAFF
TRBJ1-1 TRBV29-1 CSVAPLSGTEAFF
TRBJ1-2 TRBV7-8 CASSLGSRGYTF
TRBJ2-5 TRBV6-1 CASSEGSGRASETQYF
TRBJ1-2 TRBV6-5 CASSYGGVGYGYTF
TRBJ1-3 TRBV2 CASSEYGSGSGNTIYF
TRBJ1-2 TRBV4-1 CASSQVLGGSYTF
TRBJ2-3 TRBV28 CASRVRADTQYF
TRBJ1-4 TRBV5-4 CASSTGGRPEKLFF
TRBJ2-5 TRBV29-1 CSGGLGETQYF
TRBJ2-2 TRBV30 CAWIPDLLVTGELFF
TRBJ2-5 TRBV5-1 CASSLFGQKETQYF
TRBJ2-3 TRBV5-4 CASSAALTGDTQYF
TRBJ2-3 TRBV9 CASSVGSSGRTDTQYF
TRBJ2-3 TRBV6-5 CATRTGGADTQYF
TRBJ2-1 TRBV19 CASRKTGLTYNEQFF
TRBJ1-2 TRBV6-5 CASSYGVRRGYTF
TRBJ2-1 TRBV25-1 CASDRAGGTSYNEQFF
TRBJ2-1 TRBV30 CAWSPPQRLVNEQFF
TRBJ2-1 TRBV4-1 CASSQDRARDLPYNEQFF
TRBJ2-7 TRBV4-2 CASSQEMGTGPYEQYF
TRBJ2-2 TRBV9 CASSGARTGELFF
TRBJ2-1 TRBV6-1 CASSENLWGTFYNEQFF
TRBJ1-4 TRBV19 CASSPGQGRPNEKLFF
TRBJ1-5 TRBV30 CAWSQLNQPQHF
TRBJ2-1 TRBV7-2 CASSQRQGGNEQFF
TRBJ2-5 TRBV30 CAWSLGLAGETQYF
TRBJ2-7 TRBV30 CAWSVFGGTYEQYF
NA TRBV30 CAWNHNYEQYF
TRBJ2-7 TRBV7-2 CASSQTYRVGEQYF
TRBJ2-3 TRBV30 CAWSGFTDTQYF
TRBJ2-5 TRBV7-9 CASSPRGRAETQYF
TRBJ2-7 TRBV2 CASRQGGDEQYF
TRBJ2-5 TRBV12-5 CASGLVNPTVPLWETQYF
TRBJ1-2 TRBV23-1 CASSLRGRLTYGYTF
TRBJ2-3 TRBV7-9 CASSPFGGPLSTDTQYF
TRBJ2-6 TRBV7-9 CASSPLAGANVLTF
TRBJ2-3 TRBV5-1 CASSLVLPTDTQYF